The 7 T cell receptor beta chains in this list originate from one sample, sequenced in a study of memory CD4+ T cells and cytomegalovirus serostatus. Single viable CD3+CD4+CD8-CD45RO+ cells were sorted as the memory CD4+ T cells. Sequencing was performed with immunoSEQ multiplex PCR; in TCRdb, only in-frame clones are kept and a portion is missing. The sample contains 61,000 or so clones, around 82% of which appear only once. Source material: memory CD4+ T cells from blood. The receptors were sampled from an adult in good health and CMV-seronegative. Some clones in this sample may be carry-over from other donors' samples.

V usage is TRBV30 and J usage is TRBJ2-5; D possibly corresponds to TRBD1 (5 bases). V lost 5 bases and J lost 6, with 16 bases in between. The CDR3 sequence is 13 residues long. The germline V gene has CDR1 GTSNPN and CDR2 SVGIG (reference sequence). The chain's CDR3 is CAWDQGRLKTQYF. CDR3 in DNA: TGTGCCTGGGACCAGGGTCGTCTGAAGACCCAGTACTTC.

The chain joins TRBV4-3 to TRBJ2-1; either TRBD1 or TRBD2 may supply D (6 bases each). Per the germline V gene, CDR1 is LGHNA and CDR2 is YSLEER. Trimming left V 1 base short and J 7 bases short, with 17 bases between. The CDR3 totals 16 residues. CDR3 bases: TGCGCCAGCAGCCAAGGCAAACCCGGGGGCATAAATGAGCAGTTCTTC. This codes for CASSQGKPGGINEQFF.

The chain couples TRBV28 to TRBJ1-4; 8 nucleotides agree with TRBD1. From germline, CDR1 is MDHEN and CDR2 SYDVKM. The trim removed 6 bases at V and 7 bases at J, leaving 7 bases unmatched. CDR3 size: 14 residues. CDR3: CASSSGGASEKLFF. CDR3 nucleotides: TGTGCCAGCAGCTCAGGGGGCGCATCTGAAAAACTGTTTTTT.

The J gene is TRBJ2-1, the V gene TRBV9; possible D gene TRBD2, 6 bases. CDR3 length: 15 amino acids. The germline V gene encodes CDR1 SGDLS and CDR2 YYNGEE. The V gene lost 0 bases and the J gene lost 3 bases, with 10 bases spanning the gap. The CDR3 DNA reads TGTGCCAGCAGCGTAGGAACGACTAGCTACAATGAGCAGTTCTTC. Its protein product is CASSVGTTSYNEQFF.

V usage is TRBV28 and J usage is TRBJ2-5; 7 bases line up with TRBD1. The assigned J gene may be wrong: the sequence end matches TRBJ2-7 better. The CDR3 length is 13 residues. Per the germline V gene, CDR1 is MDHEN and CDR2 is SYDVKM. DNA of the CDR3: TGTGCCAGCAGTAAACCTACAGGGGACGAGCAGTACTTC. Translating gives CASSKPTGDEQYF.

The gene calls are TRBV2 and TRBJ1-5, with TRBD1 identical over 8 bases. V lost 5 bases, J lost 6 bases, and 6 bases stayed unmatched. Germline loops: CDR1 SNHLY, CDR2 FYNNEI. This CDR3 region has 14 residues. The CDR3 DNA sequence: TGTGCCAGCAGTCGACAGGGGCTGGGTCAGCCCCAGCATTTT. Translated, it gives CASSRQGLGQPQHF.

V gene TRBV2 combines with J gene TRBJ2-6, with TRBD1 matching over 8 bases. The CDR3 has 16 residues. Per germline, CDR1 SNHLY and CDR2 FYNNEI. Germline trimming cut 7 bases from V and 2 bases from J; bases unmatched to any gene: 7. The CDR3 region is CASTSDREAGANVLTF. The CDR3, as DNA: TGTGCCAGCACCTCGGACAGGGAGGCTGGGGCCAACGTCCTGACTTTC.